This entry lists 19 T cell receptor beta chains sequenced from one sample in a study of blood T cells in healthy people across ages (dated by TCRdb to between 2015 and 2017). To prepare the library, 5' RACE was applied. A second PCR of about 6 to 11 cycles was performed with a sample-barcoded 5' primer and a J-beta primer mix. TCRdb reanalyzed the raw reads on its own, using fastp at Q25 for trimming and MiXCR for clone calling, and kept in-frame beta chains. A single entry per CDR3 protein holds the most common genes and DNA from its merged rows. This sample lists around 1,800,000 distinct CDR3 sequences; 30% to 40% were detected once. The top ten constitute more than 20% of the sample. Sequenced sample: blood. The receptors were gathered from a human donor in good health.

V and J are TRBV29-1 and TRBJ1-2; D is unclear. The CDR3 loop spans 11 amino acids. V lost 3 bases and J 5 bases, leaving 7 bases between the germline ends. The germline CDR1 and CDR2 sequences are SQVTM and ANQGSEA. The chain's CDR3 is CSVELEYGYTF. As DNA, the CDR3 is TGCAGCGTTGAGTTGGAGTATGGCTACACCTTC.

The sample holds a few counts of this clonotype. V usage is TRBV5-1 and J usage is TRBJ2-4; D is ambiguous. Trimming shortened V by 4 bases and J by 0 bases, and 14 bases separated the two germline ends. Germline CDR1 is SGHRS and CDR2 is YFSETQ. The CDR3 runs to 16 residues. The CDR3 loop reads CASSPSADLAKNIQYF. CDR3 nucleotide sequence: TGCGCCAGCAGCCCCTCTGCCGACTTAGCCAAAAACATTCAGTACTTC. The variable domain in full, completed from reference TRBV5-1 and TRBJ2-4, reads KAGVTQTPRYLIKTRGQQVTLSCSPISGHRSVSWYQQTPGQGLQFLFEYFSETQRNKGNFPGRFSGRQFSNSRSEMNVSTLELGDSALYLCASSPSADLAKNIQYFGAGTRLSVL.

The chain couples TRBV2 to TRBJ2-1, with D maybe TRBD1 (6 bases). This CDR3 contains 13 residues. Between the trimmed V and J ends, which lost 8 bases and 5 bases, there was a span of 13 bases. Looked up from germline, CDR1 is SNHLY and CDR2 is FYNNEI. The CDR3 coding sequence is TGTGCCAGCGGTAACAGGGTTCACAATGAGCAGTTCTTC. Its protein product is CASGNRVHNEQFF.

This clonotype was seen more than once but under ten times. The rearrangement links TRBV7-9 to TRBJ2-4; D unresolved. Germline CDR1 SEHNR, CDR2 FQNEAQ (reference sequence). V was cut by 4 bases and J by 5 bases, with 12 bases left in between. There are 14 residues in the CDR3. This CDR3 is CASSSKALQNIQYF. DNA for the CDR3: TGTGCCAGCAGCTCTAAGGCCCTTCAAAACATTCAGTACTTC.

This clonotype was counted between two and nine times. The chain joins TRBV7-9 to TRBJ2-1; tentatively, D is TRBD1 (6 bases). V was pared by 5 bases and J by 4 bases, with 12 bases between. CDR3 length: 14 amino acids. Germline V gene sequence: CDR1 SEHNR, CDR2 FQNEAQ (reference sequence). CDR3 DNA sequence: TGTGCCAGCAGCCAAACAGGGAATTACAATGAGCAGTTCTTC. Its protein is CASSQTGNYNEQFF.

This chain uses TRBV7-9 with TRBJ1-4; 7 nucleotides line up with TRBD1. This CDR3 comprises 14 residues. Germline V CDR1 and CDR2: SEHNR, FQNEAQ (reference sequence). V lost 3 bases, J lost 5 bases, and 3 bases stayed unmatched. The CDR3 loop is CASSFGQDNEKLFF. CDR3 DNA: TGTGCCAGCAGCTTTGGACAGGACAATGAAAAACTGTTTTTT.

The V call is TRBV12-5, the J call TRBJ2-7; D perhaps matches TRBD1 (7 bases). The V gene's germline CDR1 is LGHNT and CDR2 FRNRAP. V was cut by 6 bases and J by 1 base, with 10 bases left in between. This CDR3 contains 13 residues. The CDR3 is CASGPGGSYEQYF. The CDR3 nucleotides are TGTGCTAGTGGCCCAGGGGGGTCCTACGAGCAGTACTTC.

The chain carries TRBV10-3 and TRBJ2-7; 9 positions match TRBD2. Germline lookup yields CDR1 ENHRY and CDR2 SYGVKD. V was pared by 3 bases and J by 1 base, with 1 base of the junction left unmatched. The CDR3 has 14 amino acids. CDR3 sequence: CAISDSGGSYEQYF. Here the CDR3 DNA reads TGTGCCATCAGTGATAGCGGGGGTTCCTACGAGCAGTACTTC.

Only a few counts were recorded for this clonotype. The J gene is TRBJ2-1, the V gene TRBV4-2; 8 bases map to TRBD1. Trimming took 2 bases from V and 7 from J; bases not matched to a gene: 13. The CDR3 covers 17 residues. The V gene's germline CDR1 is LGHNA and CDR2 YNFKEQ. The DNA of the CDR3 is TGTGCCAGCAGCCAACTGATCCGGGACAGGTTGGAGAATGAGCAGTTCTTC. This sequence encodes CASSQLIRDRLENEQFF.

CDR3 region: CASSWDLSGANVLTF. DNA of the CDR3: TGTGCCAGCAGTTGGGATCTCTCTGGGGCCAACGTCCTGACTTTC. The chain uses TRBV6-6 and TRBJ2-6, with unresolved D. V shed 4 bases and J shed 0 bases, with 7 bases lying between them. This CDR3 region has 15 residues. Germline V CDR1 and CDR2: MNHNY, SVGAGI (reference sequence).

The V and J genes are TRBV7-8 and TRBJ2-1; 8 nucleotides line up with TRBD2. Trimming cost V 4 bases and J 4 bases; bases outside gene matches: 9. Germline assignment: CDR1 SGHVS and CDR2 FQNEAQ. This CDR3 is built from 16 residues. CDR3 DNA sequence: TGTGCCAGCAGCTCCTTTAGCGGGAATCAGTACAATGAGCAGTTCTTC. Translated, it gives CASSSFSGNQYNEQFF.

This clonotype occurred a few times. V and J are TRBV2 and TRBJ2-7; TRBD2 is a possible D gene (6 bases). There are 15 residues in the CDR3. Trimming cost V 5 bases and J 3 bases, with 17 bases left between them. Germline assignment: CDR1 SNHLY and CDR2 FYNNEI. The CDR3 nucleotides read TGTGCCAGCAGTCGAGAAGGAGGGGTCAACTACGAGCAGTACTTC. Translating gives CASSREGGVNYEQYF.

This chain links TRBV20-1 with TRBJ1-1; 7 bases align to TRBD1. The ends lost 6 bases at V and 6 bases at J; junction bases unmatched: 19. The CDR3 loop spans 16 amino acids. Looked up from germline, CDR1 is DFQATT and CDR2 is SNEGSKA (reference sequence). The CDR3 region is CSAGSQGFLRGPEAFF. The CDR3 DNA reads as TGCAGTGCCGGCTCACAGGGGTTCCTCCGGGGGCCTGAAGCTTTCTTT.

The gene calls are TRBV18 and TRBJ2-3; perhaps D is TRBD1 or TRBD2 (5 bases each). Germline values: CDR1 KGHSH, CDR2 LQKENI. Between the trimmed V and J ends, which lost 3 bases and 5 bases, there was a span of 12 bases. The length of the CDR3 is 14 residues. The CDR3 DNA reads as TGTGCCAGCTCACCCACCGGGGCTGGAGATACGCAGTATTTT. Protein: CASSPTGAGDTQYF.

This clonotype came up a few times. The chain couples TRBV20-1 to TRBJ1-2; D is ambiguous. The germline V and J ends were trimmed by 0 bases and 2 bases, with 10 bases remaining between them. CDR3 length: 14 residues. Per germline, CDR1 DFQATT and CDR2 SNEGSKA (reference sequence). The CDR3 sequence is CSARDWKGNYGYTF. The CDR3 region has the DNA TGCAGTGCTAGAGATTGGAAGGGAAACTATGGCTACACCTTC.

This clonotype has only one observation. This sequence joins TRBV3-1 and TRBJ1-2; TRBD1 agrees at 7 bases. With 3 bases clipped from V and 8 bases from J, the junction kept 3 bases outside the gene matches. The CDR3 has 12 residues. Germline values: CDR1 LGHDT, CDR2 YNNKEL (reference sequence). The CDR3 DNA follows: TGTGCCAGCAGCCAGGGGGACAGAGGCTACACCTTC. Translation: CASSQGDRGYTF.

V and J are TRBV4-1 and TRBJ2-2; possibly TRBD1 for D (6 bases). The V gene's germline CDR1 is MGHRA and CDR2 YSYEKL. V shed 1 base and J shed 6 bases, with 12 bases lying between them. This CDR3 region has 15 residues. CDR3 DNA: TGCGCCAGCAGCCAAGGTTCAGGGGAGTCCGGGGAGCTGTTTTTT. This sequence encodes CASSQGSGESGELFF.

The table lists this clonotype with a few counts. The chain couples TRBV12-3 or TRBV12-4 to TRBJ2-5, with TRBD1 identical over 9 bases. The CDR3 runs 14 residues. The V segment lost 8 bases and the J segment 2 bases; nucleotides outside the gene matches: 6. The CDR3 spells CASWGGQGQETQYF. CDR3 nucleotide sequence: TGTGCCAGCTGGGGCGGACAGGGGCAAGAGACCCAGTACTTC.

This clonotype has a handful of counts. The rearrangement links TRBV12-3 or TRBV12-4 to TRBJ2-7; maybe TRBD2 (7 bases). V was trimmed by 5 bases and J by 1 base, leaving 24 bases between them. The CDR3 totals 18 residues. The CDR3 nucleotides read TGTGCCAGCAGTCCACGGAGGGGGACTACCTTTACATCCTACGAGCAGTACTTC. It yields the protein CASSPRRGTTFTSYEQYF.